This T cell receptor (beta chain) was sequenced for a study of technical replicates of blood from a handful of donors. Generated by immunoSEQ multiplex PCR, the TCRdb table keeps only in-frame clones and is missing some. The data show tens of thousands of clones, 96% seen once. Per germline, CDR1 MGHRA and CDR2 YSYEKL. The CDR3 consists of 15 residues. The V and J ends lost 1 base and 2 bases, in that order; junction bases with no gene match: 4. This receptor was identified in a human donor in good health. This chain joins TRBV4-1 and TRBJ2-7; 8 bases agree with TRBD2. Sequenced: T cells isolated from PBMCs. CDR3 nucleotides: TGCGCCAGCAGCCAAGGCCTAGCGGGCGCCTACGAGCAGTACTTC. Its translation: CASSQGLAGAYEQYF.